This T cell receptor (beta chain) came from a study of OX40 agonist ivuxolimab in advanced cancers. Study summary: Three patients got partial responses; one had hepatocellular carcinoma and two had cutaneous melanoma.

On cycle 4 day 1 and cycle 7 day 1, as well as at baseline, blood was sampled. V lost 3 bases, J lost 1 base, and 15 bases lay in between. CDR1 is KGHSH, CDR2 LQKENI, per germline. This CDR3 is built from 16 residues. Note on this clone: What it binds is not known.

Study findings and constraints: Nonresponders, in some cases, also had low normalized T-cell clonal expansion.

This table comes from immunoSEQ multiplex PCR, and its TCRdb copy is limited to in-frame clones, with some not included. Found here are roughly 50,000 clones, roughly 90% of them singletons; the top ten hold over 1.1%. The source is an adult with an advanced solid tumor such as melanoma, head and neck, liver or kidney cancer. The chain joins TRBV18 to TRBJ1-1, with a weak D call TRBD1 (5 bases). Specimen: CD4+ or CD8+ T cells sorted from blood, collected in a trial of the OX40 agonist ivuxolimab. The CDR3 nucleotides are TGTGCCAGCTCACCCGATAGGGGCGGGTGGAACACTGAAGCTTTCTTT. It encodes CASSPDRGGWNTEAFF.